This T cell receptor beta chain was found in a study of cytomegalovirus exposure and HLA in healthy donors. General study points: Reports indicate that TCR beta sequences accurately predicted the HLA-A and HLA-B alleles of most subjects.

The CDR3 covers 14 residues. V lost 8 bases, J lost 0 bases, and 7 bases stayed unmatched. Germline CDR1 reads MNHNS; CDR2 reads SASEGT. The PCR had 60 Vbeta and 13 Jbeta primers. This table comes from immunoSEQ multiplex PCR, and its TCRdb copy is limited to in-frame clones, with some not included. The sample holds some 270,000 clones, roughly 80% seen once. As for this clone: The antigen is unknown.

Sequences were obtained from PBMCs. The V call is TRBV6-1, the J call TRBJ2-7, with 7 bases that match TRBD2. The receptor's source is a girl aged 2-10 years in good health and CMV-seronegative. CDR3 sequence: CASRASSGSYEQYF. For the CDR3, the DNA is TGTGCCAGCCGCGCCTCTAGCGGCTCCTACGAGCAGTACTTC.